The 27 T cell receptor beta chains reported below all come from one sample, sequenced in a study of memory CD4+ T cells and cytomegalovirus serostatus. Clones were sequenced by immunoSEQ multiplex PCR, and TCRdb holds only the in-frame ones, with some missing. The table lists 35,000 to 45,000 clones, approximately 81% of them singletons, with 0.95% to 1.3% in the top ten. The sort gate was single viable CD3+CD4+CD8-CD45RO+ cells for memory CD4+ T cells. The sequenced sample was memory CD4+ T cells from blood. The source of these receptors is an adult in good health and CMV-seronegative.

This clone occurred once. The V gene is TRBV27, the J gene TRBJ1-5; a weak D match, TRBD1 (5 bases). The CDR3 has 15 residues. CDR1 and CDR2 from the germline V gene are MNHEY and SMNVEV (reference sequence). Trimming left V 6 bases short and J 4 bases short, with 16 bases between. The DNA of the CDR3 is TGTGCCAGCAGAGCAATGGGACGGGGTAATCAGCCCCAGCATTTT. Translating gives CASRAMGRGNQPQHF.

The V gene is TRBV5-5, the J gene TRBJ2-7; possibly TRBD2 for D (6 bases). This CDR3 comprises 14 residues. The V and J ends lost 2 bases and 6 bases respectively, with 15 bases between them. The germline V gene encodes CDR1 SGHKS and CDR2 YYEKEE (reference sequence). The CDR3, as DNA: TGTGCCAGCAGCTTTCAGGAGGGCCTGGGCGAGCAGTACTTC. Encoded protein: CASSFQEGLGEQYF.

V gene TRBV6-1 combines with J gene TRBJ1-1; D gene unclear. The V gene lost 4 bases and the J gene lost 1 base, with 7 bases spanning the gap. There are 13 residues in the CDR3. CDR1 MNHNS and CDR2 SASEGT come from the germline V gene. Written as DNA, the CDR3 is TGTGCCAGCAGTGGCGAACCGAACACTGAAGCTTTCTTT. Translated, it gives CASSGEPNTEAFF.

The V and J genes are TRBV6-5 and TRBJ2-4; D uncertain. The V gene lost 0 bases and the J gene lost 6 bases, with 9 bases spanning the gap. CDR3 length: 14 amino acids. Germline CDR1 reads MNHEY; CDR2 reads SVGAGI. The DNA for the CDR3 is TGTGCCAGCAGTTACTCGGAACCCCCAAACATTCAGTACTTC. Protein product: CASSYSEPPNIQYF.

The rearrangement links TRBV30 to TRBJ2-6; D gene unclear. Germline V CDR1 and CDR2: GTSNPN, SVGIG (reference sequence). The CDR3 is made up of 17 amino acids. V lost 0 bases, J lost 3 bases, and 15 bases lay in between. The DNA for the CDR3 is TGTGCCTGGAGTGTCGGCTACCGACCGGGTGGGGCCAACGTCCTGACTTTC. Translation: CAWSVGYRPGGANVLTF.

This sequence joins TRBV9 and TRBJ2-1; 9 bases map to TRBD2. The CDR3 has 15 residues. Trimming at V came to 0 bases and at J to 2 bases, leaving 0 bases not matched to a gene. Germline lookup yields CDR1 SGDLS and CDR2 YYNGEE. CDR3 loop: CASSVGLAAYNEQFF. DNA of the CDR3: TGTGCCAGCAGCGTAGGACTAGCGGCCTACAATGAGCAGTTCTTC. Full variable domain (remainder filled in from reference TRBV9 and TRBJ2-1): DSGVTQTPKHLITATGQRVTLRCSPRSGDLSVYWYQQSLDQGLQFLIQYYNGEERAKGNILERFSAQQFPDLHSELNLSSLELGDSALYFCASSVGLAAYNEQFFGPGTRLTVL.

The rearrangement uses TRBV7-9 and TRBJ2-7; D is perhaps TRBD2 (6 bases). This CDR3 contains 15 residues. Germline CDR1 SEHNR, CDR2 FQNEAQ (reference sequence). The V and J ends lost 1 base and 3 bases respectively, with 13 bases between them. CDR3 sequence: CASSLGLADIYEQYF. The CDR3, as DNA: TGTGCCAGCAGCTTAGGATTAGCGGATATCTACGAGCAGTACTTC.

This clone was observed once. The chain has TRBV5-1 and TRBJ1-1, with D unclear. Trimming took off 3 bases at V and 2 bases at J, with 14 bases between the two ends. CDR1 and CDR2 from the germline V gene are SGHRS and YFSETQ. The CDR3 totals 15 residues. CDR3 sequence reads: CASSSNPVGNTEAFF. DNA for the CDR3: TGCGCCAGCAGCTCCAACCCCGTCGGTAACACTGAAGCTTTCTTT. The full variable domain, rest sourced from reference TRBV5-1 and TRBJ1-1, is KAGVTQTPRYLIKTRGQQVTLSCSPISGHRSVSWYQQTPGQGLQFLFEYFSETQRNKGNFPGRFSGRQFSNSRSEMNVSTLELGDSALYLCASSSNPVGNTEAFFGQGTRLTVV.

The chain has TRBV19 and TRBJ2-3; D call uncertain. Germline V CDR1 and CDR2: LNHDA, SQIVND (reference sequence). The V gene lost 6 bases and the J gene lost 2 bases, with 12 bases spanning the gap. This CDR3 comprises 14 residues. The CDR3 bases are TGTGCCAGTAGCCCCCCCGGGTCCACAGATACGCAGTATTTT. Amino acid sequence: CASSPPGSTDTQYF. Supplemented by reference TRBV19 and TRBJ2-3, the full variable domain reads DGGITQSPKYLFRKEGQNVTLSCEQNLNHDAMYWYRQDPGQGLRLIYYSQIVNDFQKGDIAEGYSVSREKKESFPLTVTSAQKNPTAFYLCASSPPGSTDTQYFGPGTRLTVL.

The rearrangement uses TRBV6-5 and TRBJ2-6; D tentatively fits TRBD1 or TRBD2 (5 bases each). CDR1 is MNHEY and CDR2 is SVGAGI in the germline V gene. The CDR3 length is 14 residues. V was clipped by 7 bases and J by 2 bases, with 9 bases between them. CDR3 sequence: CASTRDPGANVLTF. The CDR3 nucleotides read TGTGCCAGCACGAGGGACCCTGGGGCCAACGTCCTGACTTTC.

This clone came up once. The chain uses TRBV11-2 and TRBJ2-1; 12 nucleotides line up with TRBD1. The CDR3 has 14 residues. Trimming removed 4 bases from V and 10 bases from J; junction bases left unmatched: 5. CDR1 and CDR2 from the germline V gene are SGHAT and FQNNGV. In DNA, the CDR3 is TGTGCCAGCAGCTCAGGGACAGGGGGCCGCGAGCAGTTCTTC. Translated, it gives CASSSGTGGREQFF. The whole variable domain, filled in from reference TRBV11-2 and TRBJ2-1, reads EAGVAQSPRYKIIEKRQSVAFWCNPISGHATLYWYQQILGQGPKLLIQFQNNGVVDDSQLPKDRFSAERLKGVDSTLKIQPAKLEDSAVYLCASSSGTGGREQFFGPGTRLTVL.

This chain connects TRBV27 to TRBJ1-1; D uncertain. CDR3 length: 15 amino acids. Looked up from germline, CDR1 is MNHEY and CDR2 is SMNVEV (reference sequence). V gave up 2 bases and J gave up 2 bases, with 12 bases separating them. CDR3 coding DNA: TGTGCCAGCAGTTTACAGTCGACGGGTAACACTGAAGCTTTCTTT. Protein product: CASSLQSTGNTEAFF.

This chain joins TRBV6-1 and TRBJ2-6; TRBD1 might be the D (5 bases). Germline V CDR1 and CDR2: MNHNS, SASEGT. Deletions cut 2 bases from V and 9 bases from J, with 8 bases between. The CDR3 contains 13 residues. The CDR3 region has the DNA TGTGCCAGCAGTGAACTGGACATCAACGTCCTGACTTTC. Protein product: CASSELDINVLTF.

The gene calls are TRBV5-6 and TRBJ1-3, with a possible D match to TRBD1 (5 bases). The germline V gene has CDR1 SGHDT and CDR2 YYEEEE. The CDR3 totals 18 residues. The V gene lost 5 bases and the J gene lost 0 bases, with 21 bases spanning the gap. The CDR3 coding sequence is TGTGCCAGCAGTTTCTTCGACAGAACGGTTACCTCTGGAAACACCATATATTTT. This translates into CASSFFDRTVTSGNTIYF. Using reference TRBV5-6 and TRBJ1-3 for the parts outside the CDR3, the full variable domain is DAGVTQSPTHLIKTRGQQVTLRCSPKSGHDTVSWYQQALGQGPQFIFQYYEEEERQRGNFPDRFSGHQFPNYSSELNVNALLLGDSALYLCASSFFDRTVTSGNTIYFGEGSWLTVV.

V gene TRBV18 combines with J gene TRBJ2-3; no definite D call. Germline CDR1 and CDR2: KGHSH and LQKENI. Trimming removed 4 bases from V and 8 bases from J, with 19 bases in between. This CDR3 contains 15 residues. CDR3 in DNA: TGTGCCAGCTCACTCTCCACGTTACCCAGCACTACGCAGTATTTT. Its translation is CASSLSTLPSTTQYF.

The V gene is TRBV11-2, the J gene TRBJ2-1; 13 bases map to TRBD2. CDR1 and CDR2 from the germline V gene are SGHAT and FQNNGV. The length of the CDR3 is 15 residues. Trimming removed 8 bases from V and 2 bases from J; junction bases left unmatched: 3. CDR3 residues: CASRLAGGTYNEQFF. CDR3 nucleotide sequence: TGTGCCAGCCGACTAGCGGGAGGCACCTACAATGAGCAGTTCTTC.

This sequence joins TRBV28 and TRBJ1-2; no clear D. V lost 7 bases and J 3 bases, leaving 9 bases between the germline ends. Looked up from germline, CDR1 is MDHEN and CDR2 is SYDVKM. The CDR3 sequence is 12 residues long. The CDR3 region is CASTLGDYGYTF. The CDR3 DNA is TGTGCCAGCACCCTCGGGGACTATGGCTACACCTTC.

The V and J genes are TRBV27 and TRBJ1-5; possible D gene TRBD1, 5 bases. The V gene lost 4 bases and the J gene lost 4 bases, with 14 bases spanning the gap. The CDR3 runs 15 residues. From germline, CDR1 is MNHEY and CDR2 SMNVEV (reference sequence). This CDR3 reads CASSSRGLGNQPQHF. Here the CDR3 DNA reads TGTGCCAGCAGTTCCCGGGGCCTTGGTAATCAGCCCCAGCATTTT.

The chain joins TRBV10-2 to TRBJ1-5; the D is unclear. Germline V gene lookup returns CDR1 WSHSY and CDR2 SAAADI. This CDR3 is built from 14 residues. V was clipped by 4 bases and J by 6 bases, with 13 bases between them. Here the CDR3 reads CASSADLSSQPQHF. In DNA form, the CDR3 reads TGCGCCAGCAGTGCGGACTTATCGAGTCAGCCCCAGCATTTT.

The chain is built from TRBV7-2 and TRBJ2-2, with a possible D match to TRBD1 (5 bases). CDR3 length equals 17 residues. Germline V CDR1 and CDR2: SGHTA, FQGNSA. Trimming cost V 5 bases and J 0 bases, with 16 bases left between them. The CDR3 protein is CASSPRQPYANTGELFF. For the CDR3, the DNA is TGTGCCAGCAGCCCGAGACAGCCGTACGCGAACACCGGGGAGCTGTTTTTT.

CDR3 in amino acids: CASSPPTGMGGYTF. Here the CDR3 DNA reads TGTGCCAGCAGCCCACCTACAGGGATGGGTGGCTACACCTTC. This chain uses TRBV5-4 with TRBJ1-2; D is possibly TRBD1 (6 bases). Germline V gene lookup returns CDR1 SGHNT and CDR2 YYREEE (reference sequence). The CDR3 has 14 residues. Trimming shortened V by 4 bases and J by 7 bases, and 17 bases separated the two germline ends.

This clone occurred a few times. The chain has TRBV11-2 and TRBJ2-3; the D gene is possibly TRBD1 (6 bases). The V end lost 3 bases, the J end lost 1 base, and 8 bases lay between the germline ends. This CDR3 contains 14 residues. Germline CDR1 SGHAT, CDR2 FQNNGV. The chain's CDR3 is CASSFAGGTDTQYF. The CDR3 region has the DNA TGTGCCAGCAGCTTCGCAGGGGGCACAGATACGCAGTATTTT.

This chain links TRBV19 with TRBJ1-5; tentative D call: TRBD1 (6 bases). Germline V gives CDR1 LNHDA, CDR2 SQIVND (reference sequence). This CDR3 is 16 amino acids long. With 6 bases removed from V and 3 bases from J, the gap between germline ends came to 18 bases. The DNA of the CDR3 is TGTGCCAGTAGGATGACAGGAGCTGGGGACAATCAGCCCCAGCATTTT. Encoded protein: CASRMTGAGDNQPQHF.

The chain combines TRBV5-1 with TRBJ2-1, with D maybe TRBD2 (5 bases). V lost 0 bases to trimming and J lost 6 bases, with 13 bases between them. CDR1 is SGHRS, CDR2 YFSETQ, per germline. The CDR3 runs 15 residues. The CDR3: CASSLEAAVGNEQFF. The CDR3 bases are TGCGCCAGCAGCTTGGAAGCGGCCGTAGGCAATGAGCAGTTCTTC.

The V call is TRBV27, the J call TRBJ1-2; D perhaps matches TRBD1 (6 bases). Germline CDR1 and CDR2: MNHEY and SMNVEV (reference sequence). V was clipped by 7 bases and J by 2 bases, with 11 bases between them. The CDR3 runs 13 residues. In DNA form, the CDR3 reads TGTGCCAGCACCACAAGGGGGAACTATGGCTACACCTTC. Amino acid sequence: CASTTRGNYGYTF.

The chain employs TRBV18 and TRBJ2-7; maybe TRBD1 (6 bases). CDR3 length equals 14 residues. Trimming shortened V by 4 bases and J by 0 bases, and 10 bases separated the two germline ends. Germline values: CDR1 KGHSH, CDR2 LQKENI. The CDR3: CASSLGQSSYEQYF. Here the CDR3 DNA reads TGTGCCAGCTCACTCGGACAGAGCTCCTACGAGCAGTACTTC.

The CDR3 DNA sequence: TGTGCCAGCCTATCCGGACAGAAGGGAGAAAAACTGTTTTTT. Amino acids: CASLSGQKGEKLFF. This rearrangement joins TRBV19 to TRBJ1-4, with D possibly matching TRBD1 (6 bases). This CDR3 comprises 14 residues. V lost 9 bases, J lost 8 bases, and 19 bases lay in between. Germline V CDR1 and CDR2: LNHDA, SQIVND (reference sequence).